What follows is one TCR beta chain and its context. What it binds is unknown. There are 13 residues in the CDR3. V dropped 6 bases and J dropped 4 bases, with 10 bases sitting between them. Per germline, CDR1 MDHEN and CDR2 SYDVKM. This record comes from a study of cytomegalovirus exposure and HLA in healthy donors. About the study: One earlier analysis, a look at around 170 million T cells, found almost 120 million unique TCR beta sequences. Study observations and caveats: Per a prior analysis, the majority of TCR beta V segments were productive roughly 87% or roughly 30% of the time.

Use of 60 Vbeta and 13 Jbeta primers characterized the PCR. Here immunoSEQ multiplex PCR was the method, and the copy in TCRdb shows in-frame clones only, minus some. The sample includes 150,000 to 200,000 clones, 70% to 85% of them seen just once. This clonotype originated in a man in his late teens or twenties in good health and CMV-seronegative. The chain is built from TRBV28 and TRBJ1-5; D is ambiguous. Sequenced material: PBMCs. The CDR3 DNA sequence: TGTGCCAGCAGCACGGGGTTTAATCAGCCCCAGCATTTT. Protein product: CASSTGFNQPQHF.